This entry is about one TCR beta chain. V lost 6 bases, J lost 5 bases, and 19 bases lay in between. Germline CDR1 is MDHEN and CDR2 is SYDVKM. This CDR3 has 15 amino acids. The data are from a study of shared clonotypes between healthy human individuals. Repertoires were generated with immunoSEQ multiplex PCR, while TCRdb's copy carries only in-frame clones and drops some. The table has over a million clones, around 97% seen once. The source is a man aged 30-40 years in good health. The chain links TRBV28 to TRBJ1-2, with a possible D match to TRBD1 (6 bases). Sequencing was performed on naive CD4+ T cells sorted from blood. Stated subset: CD45RA+ positively selected. The CDR3 DNA follows: TGTGCCAGCAGAGAAACAGGGCGCGGGGGATATGGCTACACCTTC. Translating gives CASRETGRGGYGYTF.